The present T cell receptor beta chain was sequenced within a study of blood T cells in healthy people across ages (dated by TCRdb to between 2015 and 2017). Background for the entire study: In model experiments, template switching captured roughly one uniquely barcoded TCR beta cDNA molecule for every two T cells. Using the same blood draw, the study looked at two additional independent replicas of 1 million unique cDNA reads for two donors, one aged 18 to 30 and the other aged 80 or older. Age-related changes in TCR beta repertoire diversity were measured in the study by deep sequencing normalized with unique cDNA molecular identifiers. Four age groups were formed from the donors: young (average approximately 15 years), middle-aged (approximately 40), aged (62) and long-lived (roughly 81). To avoid experimental bias, donors of different ages were randomly spread across the sequencing lanes.

The donors were a few dozen Caucasian individuals from Russia, aged 6 to 90 years, who were systemically healthy. Each donor gave roughly 9.5 milliliters of peripheral blood, collected into EDTA-treated Vacutainer tubes. Ficoll-Paque density-gradient centrifugation was used to isolate PBMCs, with at least 7 million obtained per sample. Trizol reagent was used to extract total RNA from the PBMCs, yielding at least 5.5 micrograms per sample. For every donor, flow cytometry on a PBMC aliquot measured the percentage of naive CD45RAhigh/CD27high T cells. A word on this clonotype: Its antigen is currently not known. Base qualities are missing; no much larger clone stands one base away.

The paper as a whole reports these results and caveats: Estimates of total diversity based on one million sequenced T cells were considered lower bounds and underestimates. Observed TCR beta diversity per million T cells fell roughly linearly with age, and a significant reduction was already apparent by age around 44. Because the CMV infection status of the donors was unknown, age-related changes in expanded clonotypes may potentially have been confounded. Bulk unsorted PBMC profiling prevented conclusive comparison of naive and antigen-experienced compartments. The percentage of naive T cells measured by flow cytometry correlated strongly with observed TCR beta diversity. Compared with the aged group, the long-lived group had more naive CD4+ T cells, fewer expanded clones and increased TCR diversity, suggesting age selection.

The library was prepared using 5' RACE. Sequenced using an Illumina HiSeq 2500. The second PCR ran for about 6 to 11 cycles and used a J-beta primer mix along with a sample-barcoded 5' primer. A unique molecular identifier was introduced onto each TCR beta cDNA molecule by a template-switch 5' adaptor carrying 12 random nucleotides. Each sample yielded at least 3 million CDR3-containing paired-end reads. The Mint cDNA synthesis kit, primed by a TRBC-specific oligonucleotide, was used to synthesize first-strand cDNA from all RNA. Following uracil-DNA glycosylase treatment, a first 18-cycle PCR with universal primers M1SS and BC2_uni_R was performed on all cDNA. The study's processing was this. For normalization, 1 million high-quality reads, each with a distinct molecular identifier, were randomly selected from each sample. Instead of being binned into consensus sequences, reads with shared molecular identifiers were discarded. MiTCR, with a Q25 quality threshold and the strictest error-elimination algorithm, was used for CDR3 identification, clonotype clustering and error correction. Lower-bound total TCR beta diversity was estimated with a nonparametric unseen species model using Euler transformation. TCRdb reprocessing: public reads trimmed at Q25 with fastp, clones called with MiXCR, in-frame beta chains kept. Rows are combined by CDR3 protein, so each entry shows the most common genes and DNA. The authors' filters were not applied to this entry. This sample is represented by about 680,000 distinct CDR3 sequences; over 45% of them were singletons. The biggest ten clones account for about a third of the sample.

The germline V gene yields SGDLS for CDR1 and YYNGEE for CDR2. The CDR3, cysteine through phenylalanine, is 15 amino acids long. The only DNA kept is the CDR3, 45 bases in frame from the first base. Trimming takes 0 bases from V and 2 bases from J, and the germline ends sit 12 bases apart. Recombination linked TRBV9 to TRBJ2-7; the D gene cannot be named for sure. This receptor was identified in a woman aged 55-69 years in good health. The sample taken for sequencing was blood. The DNA reads as follows: TGTGCCAGCAGCGTAGGGGCGGAACCAGCCTACGAGCAGTACTTC. Translated, it gives CASSVGAEPAYEQYF. Beyond the CDR3, the reference TRBV9 and TRBJ2-7 genes provide the residues; the full variable domain reads: DSGVTQTPKHLITATGQRVTLRCSPRSGDLSVYWYQQSLDQGLQFLIQYYNGEERAKGNILERFSAQQFPDLHSELNLSSLELGDSALYFCASSVGAEPAYEQYFGPGTRLTVT.